This TCR beta chain was observed in a study of T cell repertoires in cytomegalovirus infection. Study at large: Matching HLA type and CMV infection were both indicated by public TCR beta signatures. General study results and limits: There were carriers of CMV plus the relevant HLA, and cumulative public TCR beta family frequency identified them. Ex vivo, HLA-C-restricted CMV-specific TCR beta clonotypes prevailed over the rest of the response.

With regard to this clonotype: What it binds is not known.

V shed 4 bases and J 0 bases; nucleotides not matched to a gene: 15. This CDR3 is built from 19 residues. CDR1 and CDR2 (germline): LNHDA, SQIVND (reference sequence). TCRdb fed the reads into MiXCR, producing one record per CDR3 protein. The profile covers 200,000 to 300,000 distinct CDR3 sequences, with over 9% appearing a single time and 1.6% taken by the ten largest. This TCR derives from a human donor in good health (CMV status not recorded). Some clones in this sample may be carry-over from other donors' samples. The rearrangement uses TRBV19 and TRBJ2-1; TRBD2 agrees at 7 bases. Sequences were obtained from PBMCs. The CDR3 is CASSNIAGGGASSYNEQFF. Written as DNA, the CDR3 is TGTGCCAGTAGTAATATAGCGGGCGGTGGGGCGAGCTCCTACAATGAGCAGTTCTTC. Full variable domain (outside the CDR3, taken from reference TRBV19 and TRBJ2-1): DGGITQSPKYLFRKEGQNVTLSCEQNLNHDAMYWYRQDPGQGLRLIYYSQIVNDFQKGDIAEGYSVSREKKESFPLTVTSAQKNPTAFYLCASSNIAGGGASSYNEQFFGPGTRLTVL.